The 16 T cell receptor beta chains listed next were all sequenced from one sample in a study of blood T cell repertoires in COVID-19. Clones were read by immunoSEQ multiplex PCR, and TCRdb kept only the in-frame ones, dropping some. The repertoire holds approximately 250,000 clones, 86% seen once, with around 9% in the top ten. The sequencing input was peripheral blood. The origin of the receptors is a man in his forties or fifties with active or convalescent COVID-19.

The rearrangement links TRBV24-1 to TRBJ2-5; 7 bases agree with TRBD1. This CDR3 has 14 amino acids. Germline values: CDR1 KGHDR, CDR2 SFDVKD. V lost 2 bases, J lost 5 bases, and 4 bases stayed unmatched. CDR3 nucleotides: TGTGCCACCAGTGATTCCGACAGGGCGGAGACCCAGTACTTC. Protein: CATSDSDRAETQYF.

V and J are TRBV24-1 and TRBJ1-5, with unresolved D. In germline, CDR1 is KGHDR, CDR2 SFDVKD. The CDR3 runs to 13 residues. V lost 3 bases and J 5 bases, leaving 7 bases between the germline ends. The CDR3: CATSDRSDQPQHF. CDR3 nucleotide sequence: TGTGCCACCAGTGATCGTAGTGATCAGCCCCAGCATTTT.

The chain recombines TRBV5-6 with TRBJ1-2; 7 nucleotides agree with TRBD1. Trimming removed 4 bases from V and 4 bases from J; junction bases left unmatched: 7. This CDR3 comprises 14 residues. Per the germline V gene, CDR1 is SGHDT and CDR2 is YYEEEE. As DNA, the CDR3 is TGTGCCAGCAGCGAATGGACAGGCTCCTATGGCTACACCTTC. This codes for CASSEWTGSYGYTF.

This clone was counted a single time. The genes are TRBV10-3 and TRBJ2-7; 11 bases are a match to TRBD2. The ends lost 6 bases at V and 1 base at J; junction bases unmatched: 5. Germline CDR1 is ENHRY and CDR2 is SYGVKD. The length of the CDR3 is 15 residues. In nucleotides, the CDR3 is TGTGCCATCAGGGCCGGGACTAGCGGATCCTACGAGCAGTACTTC. Its protein is CAIRAGTSGSYEQYF.

The chain joins TRBV11-3 to TRBJ2-3; D is undetermined. V shed 4 bases and J shed 14 bases, with 16 bases lying between them. The CDR3 totals 12 residues. CDR1 and CDR2 (germline): SGHNT, YENEEA. CDR3 in amino acids: CASSSPRAHPYF. CDR3 nucleotide sequence: TGTGCCAGCAGCTCCCCCCGCGCCCATCCGTATTTT.

The chain carries TRBV7-9 and TRBJ2-4, with TRBD1 matching over 8 bases. Per the germline V gene, CDR1 is SEHNR and CDR2 is FQNEAQ (reference sequence). J lost 0 bases, V lost 1 base, and 2 bases had no gene match. This CDR3 comprises 16 residues. In DNA form, the CDR3 reads TGTGCCAGCAGCTTAGGGGACAGGATAGCCAAAAACATTCAGTACTTC. It specifies CASSLGDRIAKNIQYF.

J is TRBJ2-1 and V is TRBV14, with TRBD2 identical over 13 bases. This CDR3 is built from 16 residues. Trimming removed 4 bases from V and 10 bases from J; junction bases left unmatched: 10. Per germline, CDR1 SGHDN and CDR2 FVKESK. In nucleotides, the CDR3 is TGTGCCAGCAGCCCATTAGGACTAGCGGGAGCGTGGGAGCAGTTCTTC. Protein: CASSPLGLAGAWEQFF.

The chain carries TRBV5-1 and TRBJ2-7; tentatively, D is TRBD2 (5 bases). This CDR3 is 15 amino acids long. Between the trimmed V and J ends, which lost 4 bases and 2 bases, there was a span of 16 bases. Germline CDR1 reads SGHRS; CDR2 reads YFSETQ. The CDR3 region is CASSLHGERTYEQYF. The CDR3 DNA reads TGCGCCAGCAGCCTTCACGGGGAGAGAACCTACGAGCAGTACTTC.

The CDR3: CASRPQGVRDEAFF. CDR3 coding DNA: TGTGCCAGCAGGCCTCAGGGGGTGAGGGATGAAGCTTTCTTT. The genes are TRBV6-5 and TRBJ1-1; 7 bases match TRBD1. This CDR3 has 14 amino acids. V gave up 6 bases and J gave up 7 bases; unmatched junction bases: 11. Germline assignment: CDR1 MNHEY and CDR2 SVGAGI.

The rearrangement links TRBV21-1 to TRBJ2-5; TRBD1, the table's D call, was not compared with the DNA. TRBV21-1 is noted as a pseudogene. The CDR3 has 21 amino acids. The CDR3 coding sequence is TGTGCCAGCAGCAAAGGGAGTCCCCACAGGGACGTCTACAGCAACCAAGAGACCCAGTACTTC. Its translation is CASSKGSPHRDVYSNQETQYF.

V gene TRBV9 combines with J gene TRBJ1-2, with a tentative D call TRBD1 (6 bases). The V and J ends lost 1 base and 7 bases respectively, with 14 bases between them. CDR1 and CDR2 from the germline V gene are SGDLS and YYNGEE. The CDR3 spans 14 residues. The CDR3 loop reads CASSVSMGQRGYTF. The DNA for the CDR3 is TGTGCCAGCAGCGTATCCATGGGACAACGTGGCTACACCTTC.

J is TRBJ1-4 and V is TRBV21-1; TRBD1, as called in the table, went unchecked against the DNA. TRBV21-1 is listed as a pseudogene. This CDR3 contains 18 residues. The CDR3 here is CASSKTRDRGRKIEKLFF. In DNA, the CDR3 is TGTGCCAGCAGCAAAACCCGGGACAGGGGAAGGAAAATAGAAAAACTGTTTTTT.

The rearrangement links TRBV18 to TRBJ2-5; TRBD2 aligns across 7 bases. CDR1 and CDR2 (germline): KGHSH, LQKENI. This CDR3 comprises 15 residues. The trim removed 2 bases at V and 5 bases at J, leaving 8 bases unmatched. CDR3 loop: CASSPFRGEGETQYF. For the CDR3, the DNA is TGTGCCAGCTCACCATTTCGGGGGGAGGGCGAGACCCAGTACTTC.

The gene calls are TRBV13 and TRBJ1-2; a possible D gene is TRBD1 (5 bases). Trimming took 0 bases from V and 2 from J, leaving 10 bases between them. Germline V lookup: CDR1 PRHDT, CDR2 FYEKMQ (reference sequence). The CDR3 runs 15 residues. This CDR3 is CASSLGRGKNYGYTF. The CDR3 DNA reads TGTGCCAGCAGCTTAGGTCGGGGGAAAAACTATGGCTACACCTTC.

The CDR3 sequence: CASDWAREKLFF. Written as DNA, the CDR3 is TGTGCATCGGACTGGGCCAGGGAAAAACTGTTTTTT. The chain couples TRBV30 to TRBJ1-4, with D hard to call. Germline CDR1 is GTSNPN and CDR2 is SVGIG (reference sequence). The CDR3 loop spans 12 amino acids.

The gene calls are TRBV6-5 and TRBJ2-1, with D possibly TRBD2 on 7 matching bases. This CDR3 has 15 residues. The V gene lost 4 bases and the J gene lost 8 bases, with 18 bases spanning the gap. Germline V CDR1 and CDR2: MNHEY, SVGAGI. The CDR3 spells CASSSRGAGLDEQFF. The CDR3 nucleotides are TGTGCCAGCAGTTCCCGGGGGGCCGGATTGGATGAGCAGTTCTTC.